This T cell receptor beta chain was observed in a study of blood T cell repertoires in COVID-19. At the level of the study: Acute-phase and convalescent COVID-19 samples originated in the United States, Italy and Spain. PBMCs, B-cell-depleted T cells, or T cells provided the cDNA or gDNA that made up the material.

Original processing methods: Amplification with reference gene primers provided the estimates of nucleated cell counts. Method: immunoSEQ multiplex PCR; TCRdb's copy keeps in-frame clones and lacks some. Clonal size and the V and J genes are those of that table, whereas D and trimming came from the DNA. The data show about 110,000 clones, roughly 83% seen once. The CDR3 length is 15 residues. Per germline, CDR1 SGHNT and CDR2 YYREEE (reference sequence). V shed 1 base and J shed 5 bases, with 15 bases lying between them. The sequencing input was peripheral blood. V usage is TRBV5-4 and J usage is TRBJ2-5; D might be TRBD2 (6 bases). The source is a human donor in a cohort sampled during active COVID-19. The CDR3 DNA sequence: TGTGCCAGCAGCTTGAGTTCGGGGGTCCGGGAGACCCAGTACTTC. This gives the protein CASSLSSGVRETQYF.